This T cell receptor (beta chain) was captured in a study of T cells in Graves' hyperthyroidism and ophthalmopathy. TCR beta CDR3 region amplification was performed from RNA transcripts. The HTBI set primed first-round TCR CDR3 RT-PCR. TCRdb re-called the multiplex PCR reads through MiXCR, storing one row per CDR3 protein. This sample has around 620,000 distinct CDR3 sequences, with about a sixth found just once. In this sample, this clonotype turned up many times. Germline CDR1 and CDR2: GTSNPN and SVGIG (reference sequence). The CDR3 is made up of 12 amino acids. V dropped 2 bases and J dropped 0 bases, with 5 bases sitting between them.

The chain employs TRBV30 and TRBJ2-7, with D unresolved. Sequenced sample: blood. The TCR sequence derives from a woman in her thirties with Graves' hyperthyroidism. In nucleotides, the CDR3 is TGTGCCTGGAGTCCGGTCTCCTACGAGCAGTACTTC. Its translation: CAWSPVSYEQYF. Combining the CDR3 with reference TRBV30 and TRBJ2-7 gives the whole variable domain SQTIHQWPATLVQPVGSPLSLECTVEGTSNPNLYWYRQAAGRGLQLLFYSVGIGQISSEVPQNLSASRPQDRQFILSSKKLLLSDSGFYLCAWSPVSYEQYFGPGTRLTVT.